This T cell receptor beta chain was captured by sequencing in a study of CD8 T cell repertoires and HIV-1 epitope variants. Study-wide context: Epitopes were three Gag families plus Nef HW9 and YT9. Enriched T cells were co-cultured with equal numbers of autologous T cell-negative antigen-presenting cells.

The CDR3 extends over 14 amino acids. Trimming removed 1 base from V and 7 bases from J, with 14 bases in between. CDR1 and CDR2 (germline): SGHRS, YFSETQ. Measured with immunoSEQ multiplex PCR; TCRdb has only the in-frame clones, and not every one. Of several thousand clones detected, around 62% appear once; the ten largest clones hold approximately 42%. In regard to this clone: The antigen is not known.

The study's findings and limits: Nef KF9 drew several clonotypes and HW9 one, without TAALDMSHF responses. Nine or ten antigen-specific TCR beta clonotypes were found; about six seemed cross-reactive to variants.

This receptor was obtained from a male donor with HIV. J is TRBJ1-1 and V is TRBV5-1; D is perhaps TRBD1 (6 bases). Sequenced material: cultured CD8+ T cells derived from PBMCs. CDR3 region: CASSLNREALEAFF. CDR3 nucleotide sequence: TGCGCCAGCAGCTTGAACAGGGAGGCCCTTGAAGCTTTCTTT. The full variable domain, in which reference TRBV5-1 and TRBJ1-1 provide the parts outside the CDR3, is KAGVTQTPRYLIKTRGQQVTLSCSPISGHRSVSWYQQTPGQGLQFLFEYFSETQRNKGNFPGRFSGRQFSNSRSEMNVSTLELGDSALYLCASSLNREALEAFFGQGTRLTVV.